This TCR beta chain was obtained from a study of blood T cell repertoires in COVID-19. Study details: Nucleic acid was either cDNA or gDNA, and it came from T cells, B-cell-depleted T cells, or PBMCs.

This CDR3 has 16 residues. Germline V gene data show CDR1 as SGHRS and CDR2 as YFSETQ. J lost 2 bases, V lost 3 bases, and 6 bases had no gene match. Produced via immunoSEQ multiplex PCR; TCRdb's table is partial and in-frame only. Here the sample spans 110,000 or so clones, 80% to 90% being singletons. The receptor comes from a man aged 65 to 79 with active or convalescent COVID-19. The rearrangement uses TRBV5-1 and TRBJ2-1, with 9 bases aligning to TRBD2. The specimen was peripheral blood. The CDR3: CASSYDSGSPYNEQFF. CDR3 nucleotides: TGCGCCAGCAGCTATGATAGCGGGAGCCCCTACAATGAGCAGTTCTTC.